This TCR beta chain was retrieved from a study of radiation and T cells in renal cell carcinoma. Study summary: Nephrectomy followed 15 Gy stereotactic body radiation by 4 weeks. Study findings and constraints: No pretreatment tumor biopsies were available for baseline clonotypes. Top tumor clonotypes rose in blood 2 weeks post-radiation, then contracted.

Germline V lookup: CDR1 SGHTA, CDR2 FQGNSA. The CDR3 extends over 16 amino acids. V was trimmed by 1 base and J by 3 bases, leaving 14 bases between them. Time point indicated: blood 2 weeks post-SBRT. The treatment is: 15 Gy SBRT to primary tumor, nephrectomy 4 weeks later. The tumor was a clear cell renal cell carcinoma. This table comes from immunoSEQ multiplex PCR, and its TCRdb copy is limited to in-frame clones, with some not included. The repertoire holds about 120,000 clones, around 82% seen once, with 5% to 6.5% in the top ten. With regard to this clone: The antigen is undetermined.

This rearrangement joins TRBV7-2 to TRBJ2-3; D remains unclear. The source is a man aged 50 to 60 with renal cell carcinoma. The input for sequencing was blood, taken from a patient whose treatment included radiotherapy and nephrectomy. The CDR3 bases are TGTGCCAGCAGCTTAGTGGGCAGTGTTATGACAGATACGCAGTATTTT. Translating gives CASSLVGSVMTDTQYF.